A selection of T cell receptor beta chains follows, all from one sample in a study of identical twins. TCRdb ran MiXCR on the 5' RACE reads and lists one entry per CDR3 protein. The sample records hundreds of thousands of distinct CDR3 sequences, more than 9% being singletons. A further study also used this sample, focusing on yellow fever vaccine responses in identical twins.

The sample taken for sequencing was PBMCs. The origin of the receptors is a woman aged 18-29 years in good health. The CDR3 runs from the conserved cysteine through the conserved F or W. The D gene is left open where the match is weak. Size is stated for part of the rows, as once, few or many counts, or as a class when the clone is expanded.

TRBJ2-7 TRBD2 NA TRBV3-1 CASSQPTSGRASEQYF TGTGCCAGCAGCCAACCAACTAGCGGGAGGGCCTCCGAGCAGTACTTC
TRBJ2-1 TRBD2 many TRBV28 CASSLLAGGSSYNEQFF TGTGCCAGCAGTTTGTTAGCGGGAGGGAGCTCCTACAATGAGCAGTTCTTC
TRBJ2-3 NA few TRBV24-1 CATSPGLVTDTQYF TGTGCCACCAGCCCGGGACTTGTCACAGATACGCAGTATTTT
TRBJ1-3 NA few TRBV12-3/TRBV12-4 CASSLFFSGNTIYF TGTGCCAGCAGTTTGTTTTTCTCTGGAAACACCATATATTTT
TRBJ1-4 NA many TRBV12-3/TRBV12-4 CASSFWGPNEKLFF TGTGCCAGCAGTTTTTGGGGTCCTAATGAAAAACTGTTTTTT
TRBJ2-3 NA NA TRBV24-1 CATSDLADSTDTQYF TGTGCCACCAGTGATTTGGCCGATAGCACAGATACGCAGTATTTT
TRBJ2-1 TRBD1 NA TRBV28 CASTHQGGTGARNEQFF TGTGCCAGCACCCACCAAGGCGGGACAGGGGCTCGGAATGAGCAGTTCTTC
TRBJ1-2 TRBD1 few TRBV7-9 CASSLGDRAYYGYTF TGTGCCAGCAGCTTAGGGGACAGGGCTTACTATGGCTACACCTTC
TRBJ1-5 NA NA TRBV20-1 CSASKASGLNQPQHF TGCAGTGCTAGTAAAGCGAGCGGGCTGAATCAGCCCCAGCATTTT
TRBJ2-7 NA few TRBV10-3 CAIRAALTSYEQYF TGTGCCATCCGGGCGGCCCTTACTTCCTACGAGCAGTACTTC
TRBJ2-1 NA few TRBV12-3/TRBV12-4 CASSRDSNNEQFF TGTGCCAGCAGCCGGGACTCCAACAATGAGCAGTTCTTC
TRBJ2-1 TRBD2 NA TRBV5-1 CASSLAASGQSYNEQFF TGCGCCAGCAGCTTGGCTGCTAGCGGGCAATCCTACAATGAGCAGTTCTTC
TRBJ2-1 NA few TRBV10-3 CAISESPTRGQFF TGTGCCATCAGTGAGTCACCCACTCGGGGGCAGTTCTTC
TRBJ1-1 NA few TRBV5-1 CASSYRTSSTEAFF TGCGCCAGCAGCTATCGGACCAGTTCGACTGAAGCTTTCTTT
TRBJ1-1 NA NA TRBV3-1 CASSQARVVTEAFF TGTGCCAGCAGCCAGGCTCGGGTTGTCACTGAAGCTTTCTTT
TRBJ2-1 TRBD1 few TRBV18 CASSPLTGAAGYNEQFF TGTGCCAGCTCACCGCTGACAGGGGCGGCGGGGTACAATGAGCAGTTCTTC
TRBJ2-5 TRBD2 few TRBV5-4 CASSLELAGAKTQYF TGTGCCAGCAGCTTGGAGCTAGCGGGAGCGAAGACCCAGTACTTC
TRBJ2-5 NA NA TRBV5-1 CASSLASNQETQYF TGCGCCAGCAGCTTGGCCAGCAACCAAGAGACCCAGTACTTC
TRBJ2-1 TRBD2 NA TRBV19 CASRRTSGSSYEQFF TGTGCCAGTAGACGGACTAGCGGGAGTTCCTATGAGCAGTTCTTC
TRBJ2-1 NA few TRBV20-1 CSASFNEQFF TGCAGTGCTAGTTTCAATGAGCAGTTCTTC
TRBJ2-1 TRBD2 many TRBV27 CASSSLELAGIYEQFF TGTGCCAGCAGTTCATTGGAGCTAGCGGGAATTTATGAGCAGTTCTTC
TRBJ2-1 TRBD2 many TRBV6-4 CASSETSGVYNEQFF TGTGCCAGCAGTGAGACTAGCGGGGTATACAATGAGCAGTTCTTC
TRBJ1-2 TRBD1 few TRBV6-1 CASMSYGTGNDGYTF TGTGCCAGCATGAGCTACGGGACAGGGAACGATGGCTACACCTTC
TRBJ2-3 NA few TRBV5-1 CASSRSRSTDTQYF TGCGCCAGCAGCCGTTCGCGGAGCACAGATACGCAGTATTTT
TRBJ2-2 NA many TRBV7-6 CASSLAWRGNTGELFF TGTGCCAGCAGCTTAGCGTGGCGGGGGAACACCGGGGAGCTGTTTTTT
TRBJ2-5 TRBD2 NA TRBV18 CASSPGTSGSRAQETQYF TGTGCCAGCTCACCAGGGACTAGCGGGAGTCGGGCCCAAGAGACCCAGTACTTC
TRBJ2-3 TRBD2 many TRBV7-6 CASSLGGGFTDTQYF TGTGCCAGCAGCTTAGGCGGGGGGTTCACAGATACGCAGTATTTT
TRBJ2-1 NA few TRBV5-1 CASSPPPQNEQFF TGCGCCAGCAGCCCGCCCCCCCAAAATGAGCAGTTCTTC
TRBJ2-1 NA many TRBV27 CASSLSFSGLNEQFF TGTGCCAGCAGTTTATCGTTTTCGGGGTTGAATGAGCAGTTCTTC
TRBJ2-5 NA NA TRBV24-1 CATSDKREETQYF TGTGCCACCAGTGATAAGAGGGAAGAGACCCAGTACTTC
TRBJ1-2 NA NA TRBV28 CASSSNRQDLYGYTF TGTGCCAGCAGTTCAAACAGACAGGATCTCTATGGCTACACCTTC
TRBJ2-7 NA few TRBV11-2 CASSSLAGGHEQYF TGTGCCAGCAGCTCTTTAGCAGGAGGCCACGAGCAGTACTTC
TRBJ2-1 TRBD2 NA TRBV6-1 CASSKLSGILNEQFF TGTGCCAGCAGTAAGCTTAGCGGGATCTTGAATGAGCAGTTCTTC
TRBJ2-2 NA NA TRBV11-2 CASSLDPRSTGELFF TGTGCCAGCAGCTTAGATCCCCGGAGCACCGGGGAGCTGTTTTTT
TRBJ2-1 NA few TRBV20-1 CSARRPTYNEQFF TGCAGTGCTAGGCGGCCGACATACAATGAGCAGTTCTTC
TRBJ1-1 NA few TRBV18 CASSPPSQGNTEAFF TGTGCCAGCTCACCACCCTCCCAGGGGAACACTGAAGCTTTCTTT
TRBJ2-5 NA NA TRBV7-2 CASSLGAGGLTQETQYF TGTGCCAGCAGCTTAGGCGCTGGGGGGCTAACACAAGAGACCCAGTACTTC
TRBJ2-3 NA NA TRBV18 CASSPPRASTDTQYF TGTGCCAGCTCACCACCCCGGGCTAGCACAGATACGCAGTATTTT
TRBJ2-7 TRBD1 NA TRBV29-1 CSVVGTGGMWQYF TGCAGCGTTGTTGGGACAGGGGGAATGTGGCAGTACTTC
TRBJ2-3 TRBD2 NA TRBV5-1 CASSPGFGLAGNTDTQYF TGCGCCAGCAGCCCCGGATTCGGACTAGCGGGTAACACAGATACGCAGTATTTT
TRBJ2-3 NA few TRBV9 CASSVEITSSTDTQYF TGTGCCAGCAGCGTAGAAATCACCTCTAGCACAGATACGCAGTATTTT
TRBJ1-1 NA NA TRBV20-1 CSAREVTEAFF TGCAGTGCTAGAGAGGTCACTGAAGCTTTCTTT
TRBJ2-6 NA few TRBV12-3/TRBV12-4 CASSFGLGMAGANVLTF TGTGCCAGCAGTTTTGGGTTAGGGATGGCTGGGGCCAACGTCCTGACTTTC
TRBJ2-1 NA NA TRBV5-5 CASSYGQHYNEQFF TGTGCCAGCAGCTATGGACAGCACTACAATGAGCAGTTCTTC
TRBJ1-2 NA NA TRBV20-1 CSVLEGNYGYTF TGCAGTGTTCTGGAGGGGAACTATGGCTACACCTTC
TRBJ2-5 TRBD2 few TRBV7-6 CASSSTGLAGGQETQYF TGTGCCAGCAGCTCAACGGGACTAGCGGGGGGGCAGGAGACCCAGTACTTC
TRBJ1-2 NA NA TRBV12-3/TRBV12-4 CASSLNDLGYTF TGTGCCAGCAGTTTAAACGACCTTGGCTACACCTTC
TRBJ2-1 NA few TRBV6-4 CASSDSSSSEQFF TGTGCCAGCAGTGACTCGAGCTCGAGCGAGCAGTTCTTC
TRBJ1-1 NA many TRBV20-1 CSARLSEAFF TGCAGTGCTAGGCTGAGTGAAGCTTTCTTT
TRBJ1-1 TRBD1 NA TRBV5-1 CASSLVQGVDEAFF TGCGCCAGCAGCTTAGTACAGGGGGTTGATGAAGCTTTCTTT
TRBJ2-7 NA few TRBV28 CASSSIIPGSLTSYEQYF TGTGCCAGCAGTTCTATTATCCCCGGGTCCTTAACGTCCTACGAGCAGTACTTC